Listed below are T cell receptor beta chains from one sample, sequenced in a study of CXCR3-negative and CXCR3-positive naive CD8 T cells. TCRdb reprocessed the 5' RACE reads and stores each CDR3 protein as one record, lacking DNA. This listing includes around 63,000 distinct CDR3 sequences. Sequencing was done on a sample of naive CXCR3+ CD8+ T cells from blood. The source of these receptors is a human donor in good health. Some clones in this sample may be carry-over from other donors' samples. Each CDR3 is given with its conserved first and last residue.

V	J	CDR3
TRBV11-2	TRBJ2-7	CASSWGLADYEQYF
TRBV4-3	TRBJ2-7	CASSQTLGESYEQYF
TRBV27	TRBJ2-5	CASSSDSVGTQYF
TRBV7-2	TRBJ2-1	CASRGPRDDPYNEQFF
TRBV20-1	TRBJ2-2	CSAWKSGELFF
TRBV23-1	TRBJ2-1	CASSHRTGRYNEQFF
TRBV7-2	TRBJ2-5	CASSLGAGVQETQYF
TRBV7-9	TRBJ1-1	CASSLVYEPNTEAFF
TRBV29-1	TRBJ1-1	CSGHQLTEAFF
TRBV4-3	TRBJ2-5	CASSQDWNSADSQETQYF
TRBV4-3	TRBJ2-1	CASSQETDRVGAYNEQFF
TRBV12-5	TRBJ1-3	CASEFDSLSGNTIYF
TRBV7-6	TRBJ2-7	CASSQLGRGQYF
TRBV19	TRBJ1-5	CASRPGQDLSNQPQHF
TRBV27	TRBJ2-3	CASSNMGDTQYF
TRBV9	TRBJ2-2	CASSDAGNTAELFF
TRBV7-2	TRBJ1-6	CASSTTPTTGPGTPLHF
TRBV25-1	TRBJ1-6	CASSEDPGVSSYNSPLHF
TRBV3-1	TRBJ2-1	CASSQAGYNEQFF
TRBV7-2	TRBJ1-5	CASGAWVNQPQHF
TRBV2	TRBJ2-1	CASGDMGYTEQFF
TRBV28	TRBJ2-5	CASSLMGSEETQYF
TRBV7-8	TRBJ2-3	CASSAPTGGLIADTQYF
TRBV29-1	TRBJ2-7	CSVRQSTYEQYF
TRBV7-2	TRBJ2-3	CASSLESSRDTDTQYF
TRBV20-1	TRBJ2-3	CSADGLEWDTDTQYF
TRBV6-2/TRBV6-3	TRBJ2-5	CASSYLTPLTSGLQETQYF
TRBV7-9	TRBJ1-1	CASSSAWNTEAFF
TRBV5-6	TRBJ1-6	CASSPRDPTSPLHF
TRBV28	TRBJ2-7	CASSLDWDTEYEQYF
TRBV20-1	TRBJ1-2	CSARDIRGIYGYTF
TRBV27	TRBJ2-5	CASSLSQRGETQYF
TRBV5-1	TRBJ2-1	CASSSAGSSYNEQFF
TRBV12-3/TRBV12-4	TRBJ2-7	CASSLGGGLYEQYF
TRBV29-1	TRBJ1-2	CSVEGVEGDPGGYTF
TRBV20-1	TRBJ2-3	CSAAIQAGVTDTQYF
TRBV20-1	TRBJ2-5	CSARARGFETQYF
TRBV7-8	TRBJ2-7	CASSLPLDPGVYEQYF
TRBV4-3	TRBJ2-7	CASSQEQSSQYEQYF
TRBV7-9	TRBJ2-3	CASSLVLVSTDTQYF
TRBV9	TRBJ2-2	CASSGQEGTGELFF
TRBV15	TRBJ2-1	CATSRDRGYNEQFF
TRBV20-1	TRBJ2-1	CSAPGHAEQFF
TRBV19	TRBJ1-1	CASSTGRVLTEAFF
TRBV12-3/TRBV12-4	TRBJ2-7	CASSRRDSPFGEQYF
TRBV2	TRBJ2-3	CASSGRDTDTQYF
TRBV19	TRBJ2-7	CASSIRVPFYEQYF